These T cell receptor beta chains were read from a single sample in a study of CD8 T cells in ankylosing spondylitis. Each CDR3 protein is one row after TCRdb ran MiXCR on the 5' RACE reads. This sample has fewer than 250,000 distinct CDR3 sequences, with approximately 24% found just once. The source material was blood, either unsorted or a sorted T cell fraction (not recorded which). Receptors were obtained from a male donor with ankylosing spondylitis or in good health (not recorded which). CDR3s include the opening cysteine and the closing phenylalanine or tryptophan. The D gene is left open where the match is weak. The size of a clone is reported for some rows only, either as once, few or many, or as a class for expanded clones.

D gene	J gene	clone size	V gene	CDR3 protein	CDR3 DNA
-	TRBJ1-1	few	TRBV5-6	CASSQRRGSGYATEAFF	TGTGCCAGCAGCCAGCGCCGGGGGTCAGGGTATGCCACTGAAGCTTTCTTT
-	TRBJ1-5	once	TRBV7-2	CASSFYGNQPRHF	TGTGCCAGCAGCTTCTATGGGAATCAGCCCCGGCATTTT
-	TRBJ2-1	few	TRBV15	CATSRDHGSSIAYNEQFF	TGTGCCACCAGCAGAGATCATGGCAGCTCAATAGCCTACAATGAGCAGTTCTTC
TRBD2	TRBJ2-1	few	TRBV20-1	CSASTSGRASDQFF	TGCAGTGCTAGTACTAGCGGGAGGGCCTCAGACCAGTTCTTC
-	TRBJ2-3	many	TRBV5-6	CASSLNDEDADTQYF	TGTGCCAGCAGCTTGAATGATGAGGATGCCGATACGCAGTATTTT
-	TRBJ2-2	many	TRBV7-8	CAGARGTNTGELFF	TGTGCCGGCGCCCGGGGGACGAACACCGGGGAGCTGTTTTTT
TRBD2	TRBJ2-3	-	TRBV24-1	CATSVGSGTTQYF	TGTGCCACCAGTGTTGGTAGCGGGACTACGCAGTATTTT
-	TRBJ2-1	many	TRBV6-1	CASSERSLGSYNEQFF	TGTGCCAGCAGTGAAAGGTCCCTGGGCTCCTACAATGAGCAGTTCTTC
-	TRBJ2-5	once	TRBV6-6	CASGRFQETQYF	TGTGCCAGCGGCAGGTTCCAAGAGACCCAGTACTTC
-	TRBJ2-2	-	TRBV11-1	CASESSRDGNTGELFF	TGTGCCAGCGAGAGCTCCCGGGACGGAAACACCGGGGAGCTGTTTTTT
-	TRBJ2-1	-	TRBV6-5	CASSHRAVSSYNEQFF	TGTGCCAGCAGTCACCGTGCGGTAAGCTCCTACAATGAGCAGTTCTTC
TRBD1	TRBJ2-7	few	TRBV3-1	CASSPRAGGGYEQYF	TGTGCCAGCAGCCCTCGGGCAGGGGGCGGCTACGAGCAGTACTTC
TRBD2	TRBJ2-5	many	TRBV29-1	CSVREAQETQYF	TGCAGCGTTCGGGAGGCCCAAGAGACCCAGTACTTC
-	TRBJ1-1	once	TRBV12-3/TRBV12-4	CASSFSLNTEAFF	TGTGCCAGCAGTTTTTCGCTGAACACTGAAGCTTTCTTT
TRBD2	TRBJ2-5	many	TRBV5-1	CASSPRTSGTETQYF	TGCGCCAGCAGCCCACGGACTAGCGGGACAGAGACCCAGTACTTC
-	TRBJ1-2	-	TRBV2	CASSEATGPGNYGYTF	TGTGCCAGCAGTGAAGCAACAGGGCCCGGGAACTATGGCTACACCTTC
-	TRBJ2-7	-	TRBV4-1	CASSQDFATTLYEQYF	TGCGCCAGCAGCCAAGATTTCGCGACTACACTATACGAGCAGTACTTC
TRBD1	TRBJ2-7	many	TRBV20-1	CSAREFGQVIYEQYF	TGCAGTGCTAGAGAATTCGGACAGGTTATTTACGAGCAGTACTTC